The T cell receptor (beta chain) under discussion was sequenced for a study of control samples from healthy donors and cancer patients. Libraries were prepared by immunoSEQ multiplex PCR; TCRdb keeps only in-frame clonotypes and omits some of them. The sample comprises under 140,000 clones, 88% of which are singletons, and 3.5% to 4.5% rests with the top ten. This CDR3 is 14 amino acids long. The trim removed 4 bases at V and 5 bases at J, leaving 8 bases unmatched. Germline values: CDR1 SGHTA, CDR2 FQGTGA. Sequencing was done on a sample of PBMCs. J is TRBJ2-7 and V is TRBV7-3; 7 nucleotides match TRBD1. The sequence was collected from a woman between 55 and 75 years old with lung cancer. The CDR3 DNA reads TGTGCCAGCAGCTCTACGACAGGGCCTCACGAGCAGTACTTC. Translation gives CASSSTTGPHEQYF.